The entry below describes one T cell receptor (beta chain). The CDR3 covers 14 residues. The V and J ends lost 6 bases and 0 bases respectively, with 15 bases between them. The germline gives CDR1 DFQATT, CDR2 SNEGSKA (reference sequence). The data belong to a study of patients and donors after allogeneic stem cell transplantation. MiXCR was run by TCRdb on the RT-PCR reads, yielding one entry per CDR3 protein. Of some 960,000 distinct CDR3 sequences in the sample, more than 15% were seen once. The receptor was derived from a human donor who was either an allogeneic HSCT recipient or a stem cell or donor lymphocyte infusion donor (not recorded which). It is not recorded whose cells these are; they may come from a transplant donor. The sample was blood, either unsorted or a sorted T cell fraction (not recorded which). The chain is built from TRBV20-1 and TRBJ2-7; D is undetermined. CDR3: CSARQPSSSYEQYF. The CDR3 nucleotides are TGCAGTGCACGGCAACCCTCAAGCTCCTACGAGCAGTACTTC.